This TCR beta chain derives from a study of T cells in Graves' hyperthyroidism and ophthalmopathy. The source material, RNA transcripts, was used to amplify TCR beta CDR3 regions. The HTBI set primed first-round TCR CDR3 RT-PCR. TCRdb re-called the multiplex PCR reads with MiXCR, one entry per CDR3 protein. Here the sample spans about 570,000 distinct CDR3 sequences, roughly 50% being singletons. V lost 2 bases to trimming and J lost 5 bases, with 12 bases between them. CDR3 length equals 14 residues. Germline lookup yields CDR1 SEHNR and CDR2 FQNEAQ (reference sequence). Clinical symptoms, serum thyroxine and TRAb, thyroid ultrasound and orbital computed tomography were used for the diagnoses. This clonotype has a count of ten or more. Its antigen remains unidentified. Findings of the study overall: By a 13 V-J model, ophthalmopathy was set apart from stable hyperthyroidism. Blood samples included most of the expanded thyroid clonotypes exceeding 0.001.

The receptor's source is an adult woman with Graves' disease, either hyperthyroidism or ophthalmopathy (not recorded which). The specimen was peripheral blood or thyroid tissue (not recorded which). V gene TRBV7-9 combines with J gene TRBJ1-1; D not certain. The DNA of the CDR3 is TGTGCCAGCAGCTTAAGTGGCAGATGGACTGAAGCTTTCTTT. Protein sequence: CASSLSGRWTEAFF.